This TCR beta chain was captured in a study of CD8+CD57+ T cells in acquired aplastic anemia. Findings of the study overall: Any difference that existed in CD8+ Simpson's diversity between patients and controls was not significant.

At least ten counts were recorded for this clonotype. The antigen is undetermined. TCR beta VDJ and CDR3 were profiled, and genomic DNA was the template. Each CDR3 protein gets one entry after TCRdb re-called the reads with MiXCR. The sample records 400,000 to 450,000 distinct CDR3 sequences, just under 70% being singletons. Unmatched junction bases numbered 5, after V lost 4 bases and J lost 4 bases. Germline CDR1 is SGHTS and CDR2 is YDEGEE. The CDR3 loop spans 15 amino acids. The rearrangement links TRBV5-8 to TRBJ2-3; 11 bases map to TRBD2. Sequencing input: sorted CD4+, CD8+, or CD8+CD57+ T cells (not recorded which) from PBMCs. This sequence was found in a human donor in good health, serving as a control. Here the CDR3 reads CASSTPLAGADTQYF. The CDR3 DNA reads as TGTGCCAGCAGCACCCCACTAGCGGGGGCAGATACGCAGTATTTT.